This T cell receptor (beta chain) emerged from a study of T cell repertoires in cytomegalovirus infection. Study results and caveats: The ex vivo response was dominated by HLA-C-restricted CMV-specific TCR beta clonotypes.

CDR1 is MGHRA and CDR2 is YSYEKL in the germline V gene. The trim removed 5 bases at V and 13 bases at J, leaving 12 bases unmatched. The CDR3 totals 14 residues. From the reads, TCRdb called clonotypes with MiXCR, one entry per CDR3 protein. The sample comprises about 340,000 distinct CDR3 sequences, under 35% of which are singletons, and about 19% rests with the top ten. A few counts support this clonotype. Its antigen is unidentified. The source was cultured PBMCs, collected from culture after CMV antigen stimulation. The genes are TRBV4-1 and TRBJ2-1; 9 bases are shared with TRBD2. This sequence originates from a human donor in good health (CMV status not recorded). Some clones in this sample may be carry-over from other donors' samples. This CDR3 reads CASSERTSEYSQFF. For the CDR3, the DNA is TGCGCCAGCAGCGAACGGACTAGCGAATATTCACAGTTCTTC.